Sequencing of this T cell receptor beta chain was carried out in a study of T cell responses to AZD1222 COVID-19 vaccine. Points on this clone: What it binds is not known.

Trimming stripped 0 bases from V and 6 bases from J, with 10 bases between. Germline assignment: CDR1 SGDLS and CDR2 YYNGEE. This CDR3 spans 14 amino acids. Regarding the study as a whole: Spike-specific TCR depth and breadth grew after two AZD1222 doses. Repertoire samples came only from after the peak T cell response.

The method was immunoSEQ multiplex PCR; TCRdb's version includes in-frame clones alone and lacks a portion of them. The sample carries 130,000 to 150,000 clones, approximately 93% recorded once. The TCR originated in an adult who had recovered from COVID-19. This chain uses TRBV9 with TRBJ1-5; D is possibly TRBD1 (5 bases). This material consisted of peripheral blood, taken after recovery from COVID-19. The CDR3 loop is CASSVGQGGQPQHF. DNA of the CDR3: TGTGCCAGCAGCGTAGGGCAGGGCGGTCAGCCCCAGCATTTT.